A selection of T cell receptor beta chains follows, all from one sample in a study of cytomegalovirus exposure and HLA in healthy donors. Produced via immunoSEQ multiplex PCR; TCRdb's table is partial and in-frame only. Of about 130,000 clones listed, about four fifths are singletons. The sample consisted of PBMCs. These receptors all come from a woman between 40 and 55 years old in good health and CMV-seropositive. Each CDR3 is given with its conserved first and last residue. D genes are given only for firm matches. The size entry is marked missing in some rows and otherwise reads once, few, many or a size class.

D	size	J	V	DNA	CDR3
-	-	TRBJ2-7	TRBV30	TGTGCCTGGAGTGGCCCGGGGTCCTACGAGCAGTACTTC	CAWSGPGSYEQYF
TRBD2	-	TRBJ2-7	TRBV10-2	TGCGCCAGCACATTCAGCGGGAGGGCCTACGAGCAGTACTTC	CASTFSGRAYEQYF
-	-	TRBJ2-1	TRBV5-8	TGTGCCAGCAGCTTGGAGGCAGGGGCAGGGTACAATGAGCAGTTCTTC	CASSLEAGAGYNEQFF
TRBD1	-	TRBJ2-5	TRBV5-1	TGCGCCAGCAGCCTACGGACAGGGTTAAGCCAAGAGACCCAGTACTTC	CASSLRTGLSQETQYF
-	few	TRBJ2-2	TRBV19	TGTGCCAGTAGTATAACAAAAAGGAACACCGGGGAGCTGTTTTTT	CASSITKRNTGELFF
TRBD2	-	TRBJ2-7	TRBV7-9	TGTGCCAGCAGCCCGGGACTAGCGGGAGCCTACGAGCAGTACTTC	CASSPGLAGAYEQYF
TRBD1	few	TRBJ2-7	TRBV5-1	TGCGCCAGCAGCTTGGACGCCGCCCAGACAGGGGACGAGCAGTACTTC	CASSLDAAQTGDEQYF
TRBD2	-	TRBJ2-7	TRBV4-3	TGCGCCAGCAGCCAAGATGGGGGGGGGTTAAAAGCCCCGGAGCAGTACTTC	CASSQDGGGLKAPEQYF
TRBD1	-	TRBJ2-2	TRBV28	TGTGCCAGCACCTTAGACAGGGCGGTTTCAACCGGGGAGCTGTTTTTT	CASTLDRAVSTGELFF
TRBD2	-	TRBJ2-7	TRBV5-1	TGCGCCAGCAGCTCCGCGGGGGGCTCCAGCTCCTACGAGCAGTACTTC	CASSSAGGSSSYEQYF
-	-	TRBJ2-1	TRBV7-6	TGTGCCAGCAGCTTAGGTGGGGCTACTGAGCAGTTCTTC	CASSLGGATEQFF
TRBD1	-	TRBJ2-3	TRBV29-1	TGCAGCTTTTCCCCGGGACAGATCACAGATACGCAGTATTTT	CSFSPGQITDTQYF
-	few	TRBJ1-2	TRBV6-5	TGTGCCAGCAGTTACTCGATGCAGGCGGGTGGCTACACCTTC	CASSYSMQAGGYTF
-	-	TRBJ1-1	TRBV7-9	TGTGCCAGCAGCTTGGCCAGCCGGGGGGACACTGAAGCTTTCTTT	CASSLASRGDTEAFF
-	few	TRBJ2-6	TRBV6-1	TGTGCCAGCAGTGAAAGAGCGGTCTCGGAGGGGCGGACGGTATCTGGGGCCAACGTCCTGACTTTC	CASSERAVSEGRTVSGANVLTF
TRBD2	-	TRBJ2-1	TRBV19	TGTGCCAGTAGTGAGCGACTAGCGGGAGGAAACAATGAGCAGTTCTTC	CASSERLAGGNNEQFF
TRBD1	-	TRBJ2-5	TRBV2	TGTGCCAGCAGCTTCGACAGGGCCGAAGAGACCCAGTACTTC	CASSFDRAEETQYF
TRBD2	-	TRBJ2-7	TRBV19	TGTGCCAGTAGTCCTCTAGCGGGAGGGCTGGGCGAGCAGTACTTC	CASSPLAGGLGEQYF
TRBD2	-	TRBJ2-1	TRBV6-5	TGTGCCAGCAGTTACGCCGTGACTAGCGGTGAGCAGTTCTTC	CASSYAVTSGEQFF
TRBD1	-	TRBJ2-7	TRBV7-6	TGTGCCAGCAGCTTAACCGGGACAGGGGGTTACGAGCAGTACTTC	CASSLTGTGGYEQYF
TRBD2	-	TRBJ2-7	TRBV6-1	TGTGCCAGCAGTGCACTATCTAGCGGGTTCCCCTACGAGCAGTACTTC	CASSALSSGFPYEQYF
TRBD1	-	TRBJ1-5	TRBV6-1	TGTGCCAGCAGATCGACAGGGGGCGATTCTCAGCCCCAGCATTTT	CASRSTGGDSQPQHF
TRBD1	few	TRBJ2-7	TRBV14	TGTGCCAGCAGCCAAACGACAGGGGGGTCCTACGAGCAGTACTTC	CASSQTTGGSYEQYF
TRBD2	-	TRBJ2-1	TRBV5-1	TGCGCCAGCAGCTTGACTCGGGGGGGAGGTTTTCCCAATGAGCAGTTCTTC	CASSLTRGGGFPNEQFF
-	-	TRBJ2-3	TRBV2	TGTGCCAGCGGTGACGGGAGATGGAGTTCGCAGTATTTT	CASGDGRWSSQYF
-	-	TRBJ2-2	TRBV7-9	TGTGCCAGCAGCTTACAGATAACCGGGGAGCTGTTTTTT	CASSLQITGELFF
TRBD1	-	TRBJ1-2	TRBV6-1	TGTGCCAGCAGTACCGACAGGGGGGCTAACTATGGCTACACCTTC	CASSTDRGANYGYTF
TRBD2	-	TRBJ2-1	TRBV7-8	TGTGCCAGCAGCTTACCTGGGGAGACTAGCGGGAGAAGCTCCTACAATGAGCAGTTCTTC	CASSLPGETSGRSSYNEQFF